This T cell receptor (beta chain) was found in a study of identical twins. From germline, CDR1 is SGHKS and CDR2 YYEKEE (reference sequence). This CDR3 is built from 13 residues. Trimming left V 0 bases short and J 6 bases short, with 10 bases between. All donors were healthy Caucasians. Study conclusions and caveats: Abundant beta clonotypes from cord blood bore fewer insertions; memory repertoires lacked this pattern. Alpha sequences that were out-of-frame and twin-shared showed an excess of low generation probability.

TCRdb reprocessed the 5' RACE reads via MiXCR and lists one record per CDR3 protein. The sample has 470,000 or so distinct CDR3 sequences, 20% to 25% seen once. With respect to this clonotype: Its target is unknown.

In addition, the sample was reused for a study of T cells expressing NK-cell markers. From that paper: These clonotypes, the leaders elsewhere, also led the CD3+CD56-NKG2C+ fraction in several donors.

The receptor's source is a woman between 18 and 29 years old in good health. V and J are TRBV5-5 and TRBJ2-7; the D is unclear. The sequenced sample was CD4+ T cells sorted from blood. The CDR3 nucleotides read TGTGCCAGCAGCTTGGAAGCGCGCCGCGAGCAGTACTTC. Encoded protein: CASSLEARREQYF.